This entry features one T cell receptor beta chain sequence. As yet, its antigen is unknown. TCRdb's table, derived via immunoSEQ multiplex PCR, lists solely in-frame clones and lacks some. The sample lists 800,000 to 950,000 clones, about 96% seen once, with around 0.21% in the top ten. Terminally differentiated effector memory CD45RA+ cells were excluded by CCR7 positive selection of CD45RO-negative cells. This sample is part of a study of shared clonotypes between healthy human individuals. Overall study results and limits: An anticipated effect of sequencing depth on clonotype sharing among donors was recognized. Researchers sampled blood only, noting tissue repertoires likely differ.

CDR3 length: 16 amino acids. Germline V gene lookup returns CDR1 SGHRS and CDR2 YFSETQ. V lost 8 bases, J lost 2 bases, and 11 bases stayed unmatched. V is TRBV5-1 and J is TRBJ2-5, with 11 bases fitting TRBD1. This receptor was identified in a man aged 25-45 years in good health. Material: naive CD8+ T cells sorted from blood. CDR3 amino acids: CASGDRGLELQETQYF. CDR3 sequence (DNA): TGCGCCAGTGGGGACAGGGGGTTAGAATTGCAAGAGACCCAGTACTTC.